This TCR beta chain was sequenced in a study of CD8 T cells in ankylosing spondylitis. This CDR3 is 15 amino acids long. V was shortened by 1 base and J by 3 bases, with 11 bases between the two germline ends. Germline V CDR1 and CDR2: MNHEY, SMNVEV (reference sequence). One entry per CDR3 protein, called by TCRdb with MiXCR from the 5' RACE reads. The repertoire holds roughly 140,000 distinct CDR3 sequences, with under 55% as singletons. Material for sequencing was synovial fluid, either unsorted or a sorted T cell fraction (not recorded which). The rearrangement links TRBV27 to TRBJ2-3, with D possibly TRBD2 on 6 matching bases. The receptor was isolated from a male donor with ankylosing spondylitis. This CDR3 reads CASSLLSAGTDTQYF. CDR3 bases: TGTGCCAGCAGTTTATTGAGTGCGGGGACAGATACGCAGTATTTT.